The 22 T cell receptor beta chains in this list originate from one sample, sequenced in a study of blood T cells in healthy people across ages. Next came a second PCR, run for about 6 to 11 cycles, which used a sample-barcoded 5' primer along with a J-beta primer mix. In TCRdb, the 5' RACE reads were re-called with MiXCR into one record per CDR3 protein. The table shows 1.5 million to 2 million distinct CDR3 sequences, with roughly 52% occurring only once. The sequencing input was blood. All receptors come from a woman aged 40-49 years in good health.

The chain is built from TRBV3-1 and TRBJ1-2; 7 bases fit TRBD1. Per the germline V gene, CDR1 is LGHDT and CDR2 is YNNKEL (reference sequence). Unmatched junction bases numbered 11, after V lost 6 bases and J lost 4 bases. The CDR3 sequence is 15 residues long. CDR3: CASRPSGTVGYGYTF. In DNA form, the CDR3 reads TGTGCCAGCAGACCTTCTGGGACAGTAGGCTATGGCTACACCTTC.

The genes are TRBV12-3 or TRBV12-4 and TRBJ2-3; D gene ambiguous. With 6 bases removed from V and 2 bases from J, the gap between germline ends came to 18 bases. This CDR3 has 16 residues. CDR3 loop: CASSRRPGDLTDTQYF. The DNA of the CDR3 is TGTGCCAGCAGCCGGAGACCCGGCGACCTCACAGATACGCAGTATTTT.

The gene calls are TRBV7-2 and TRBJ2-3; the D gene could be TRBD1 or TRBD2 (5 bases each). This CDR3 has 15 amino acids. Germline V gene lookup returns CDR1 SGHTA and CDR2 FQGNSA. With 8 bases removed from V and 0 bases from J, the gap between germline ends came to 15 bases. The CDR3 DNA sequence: TGTGCCAGCGGCCGAGGGGTGTATAGCACAGATACGCAGTATTTT. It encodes CASGRGVYSTDTQYF.

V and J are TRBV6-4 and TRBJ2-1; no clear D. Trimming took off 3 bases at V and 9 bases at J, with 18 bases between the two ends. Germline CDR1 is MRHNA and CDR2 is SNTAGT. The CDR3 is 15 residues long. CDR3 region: CASSEGSDASSEQFF. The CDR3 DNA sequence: TGTGCCAGCAGTGAGGGATCGGACGCGTCTAGTGAGCAGTTCTTC.

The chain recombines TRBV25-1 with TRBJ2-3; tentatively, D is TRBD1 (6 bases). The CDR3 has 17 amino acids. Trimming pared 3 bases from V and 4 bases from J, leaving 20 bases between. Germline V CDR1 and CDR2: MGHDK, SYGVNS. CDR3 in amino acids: CASSDWDRDIAADTQYF. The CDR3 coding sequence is TGTGCCAGCAGTGATTGGGATCGGGACATAGCCGCAGATACGCAGTATTTT.

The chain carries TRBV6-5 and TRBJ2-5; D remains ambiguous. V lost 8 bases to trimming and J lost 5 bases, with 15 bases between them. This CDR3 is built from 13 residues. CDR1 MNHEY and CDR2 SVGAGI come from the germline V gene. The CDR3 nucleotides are TGTGCCAGCTGTATGGCTAGATCCGAGACCCAGTACTTC. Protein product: CASCMARSETQYF.

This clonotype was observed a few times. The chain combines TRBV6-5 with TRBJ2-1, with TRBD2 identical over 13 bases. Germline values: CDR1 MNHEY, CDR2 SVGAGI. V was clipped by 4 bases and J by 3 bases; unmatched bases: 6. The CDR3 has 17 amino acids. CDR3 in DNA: TGTGCCAGCAGTTCGGAACTAGCGGGGGGGCACTACAATGAGCAGTTCTTC. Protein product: CASSSELAGGHYNEQFF.

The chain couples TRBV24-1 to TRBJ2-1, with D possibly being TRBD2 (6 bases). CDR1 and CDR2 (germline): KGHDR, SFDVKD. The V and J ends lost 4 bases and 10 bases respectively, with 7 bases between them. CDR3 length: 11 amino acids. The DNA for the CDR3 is TGTGCCACCAGTGAGGAGGGGGAGCAGTTCTTC. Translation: CATSEEGEQFF.

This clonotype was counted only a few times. The CDR3 DNA reads TGCGCCAGCAGCCAAGGGCCGACTGAAGCTTTCTTT. Amino acid sequence: CASSQGPTEAFF. The chain carries TRBV4-1 and TRBJ1-1; no firm D call. CDR1 and CDR2 (germline): MGHRA, YSYEKL. The CDR3 has 12 residues. The V gene lost 1 base and the J gene lost 5 bases, with 5 bases spanning the gap.

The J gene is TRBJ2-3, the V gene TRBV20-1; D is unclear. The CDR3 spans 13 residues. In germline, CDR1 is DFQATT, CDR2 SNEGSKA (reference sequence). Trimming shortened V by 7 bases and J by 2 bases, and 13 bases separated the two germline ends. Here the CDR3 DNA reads TGCAGTGTGGCCACCATAATCACAGATACGCAGTATTTT. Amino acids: CSVATIITDTQYF.

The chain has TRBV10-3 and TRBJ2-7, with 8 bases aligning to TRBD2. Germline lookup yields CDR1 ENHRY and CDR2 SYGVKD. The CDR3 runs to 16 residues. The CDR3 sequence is CNTSESGGDRSYEQYF. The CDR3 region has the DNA TGTAACACCAGTGAGTCCGGGGGGGATCGTTCCTACGAGCAGTACTTC.

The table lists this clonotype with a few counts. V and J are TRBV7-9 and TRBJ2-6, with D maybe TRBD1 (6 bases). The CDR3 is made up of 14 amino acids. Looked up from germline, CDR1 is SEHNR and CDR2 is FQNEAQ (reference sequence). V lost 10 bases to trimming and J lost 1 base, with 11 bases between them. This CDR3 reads CATAGDSGANVLTF. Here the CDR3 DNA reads TGTGCCACAGCAGGGGATTCTGGGGCCAACGTCCTGACTTTC.

In DNA form, the CDR3 reads TGCAGCGTCGGGGTGGATGAGCAGTTCTTC. Translated, it gives CSVGVDEQFF. The chain links TRBV29-1 to TRBJ2-1; tentatively, D is TRBD2 (5 bases). Germline lookup yields CDR1 SQVTM and CDR2 ANQGSEA. This CDR3 spans 10 amino acids. Trimming took 6 bases from V and 8 from J, leaving 8 bases between them.

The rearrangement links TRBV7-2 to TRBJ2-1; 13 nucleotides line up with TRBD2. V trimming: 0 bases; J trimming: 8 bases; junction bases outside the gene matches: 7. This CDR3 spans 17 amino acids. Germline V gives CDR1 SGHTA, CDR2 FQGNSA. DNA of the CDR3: TGTGCCAGCAGCTTAGCGCCGAGACTAGCGGGGGGATATGAGCAGTTCTTC. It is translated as CASSLAPRLAGGYEQFF. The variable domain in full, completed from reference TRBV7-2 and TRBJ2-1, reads GAGVSQSPSNKVTEKGKDVELRCDPISGHTALYWYRQSLGQGLEFLIYFQGNSAPDKSGLPSDRFSAERTGGSVSTLTIQRTQQEDSAVYLCASSLAPRLAGGYEQFFGPGTRLTVL.

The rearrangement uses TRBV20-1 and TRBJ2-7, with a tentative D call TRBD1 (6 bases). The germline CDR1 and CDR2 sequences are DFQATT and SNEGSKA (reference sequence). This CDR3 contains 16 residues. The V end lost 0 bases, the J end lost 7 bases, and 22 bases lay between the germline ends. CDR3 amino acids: CSARDSVVQGLREQYF. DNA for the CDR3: TGCAGTGCTAGAGATAGCGTTGTACAGGGTCTGCGGGAGCAGTACTTC.

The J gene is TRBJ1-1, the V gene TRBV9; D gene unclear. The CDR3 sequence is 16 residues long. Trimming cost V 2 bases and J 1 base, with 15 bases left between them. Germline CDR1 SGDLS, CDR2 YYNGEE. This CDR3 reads CASSVAGGFGNTEAFF. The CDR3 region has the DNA TGTGCCAGCAGCGTCGCCGGAGGTTTTGGGAACACTGAAGCTTTCTTT.

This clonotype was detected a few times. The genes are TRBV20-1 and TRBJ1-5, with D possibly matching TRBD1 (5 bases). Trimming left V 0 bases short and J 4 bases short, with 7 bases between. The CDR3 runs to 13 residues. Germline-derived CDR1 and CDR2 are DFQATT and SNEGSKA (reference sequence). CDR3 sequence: CSARDGGNQPQHF. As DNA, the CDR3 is TGCAGTGCTAGAGATGGGGGTAATCAGCCCCAGCATTTT.

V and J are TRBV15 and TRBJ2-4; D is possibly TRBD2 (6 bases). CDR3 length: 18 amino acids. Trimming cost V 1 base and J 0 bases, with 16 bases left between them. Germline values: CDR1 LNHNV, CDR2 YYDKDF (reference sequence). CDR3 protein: CATSRAGGAELAKNIQYF. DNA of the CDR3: TGTGCCACCAGCAGAGCCGGAGGGGCCGAACTAGCCAAAAACATTCAGTACTTC.

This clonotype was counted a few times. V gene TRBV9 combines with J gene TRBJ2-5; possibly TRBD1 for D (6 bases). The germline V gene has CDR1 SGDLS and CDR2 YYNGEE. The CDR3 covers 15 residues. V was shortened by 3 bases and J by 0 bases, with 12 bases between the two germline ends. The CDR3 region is CASSESGAYQETQYF. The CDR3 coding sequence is TGTGCCAGCAGCGAATCAGGGGCCTACCAAGAGACCCAGTACTTC.

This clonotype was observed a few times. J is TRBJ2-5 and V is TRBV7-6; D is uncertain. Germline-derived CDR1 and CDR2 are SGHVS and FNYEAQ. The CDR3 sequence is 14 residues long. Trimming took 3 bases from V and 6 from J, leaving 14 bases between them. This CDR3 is CASSFTRSEKTQYF. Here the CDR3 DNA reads TGTGCCAGCAGCTTTACGCGGTCTGAGAAGACCCAGTACTTC. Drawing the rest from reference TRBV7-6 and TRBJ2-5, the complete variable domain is GAGVSQSPRYKVTKRGQDVALRCDPISGHVSLYWYRQALGQGPEFLTYFNYEAQQDKSGLPNDRFSAERPEGSISTLTIQRTEQRDSAMYRCASSFTRSEKTQYFGPGTRLLVL.

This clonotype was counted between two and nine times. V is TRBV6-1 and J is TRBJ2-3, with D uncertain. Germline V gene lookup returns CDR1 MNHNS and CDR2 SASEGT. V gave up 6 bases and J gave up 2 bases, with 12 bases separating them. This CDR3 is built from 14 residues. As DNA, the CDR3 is TGTGCCAGCAGCTTAGACCCGTTCACAGATACGCAGTATTTT. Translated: CASSLDPFTDTQYF.

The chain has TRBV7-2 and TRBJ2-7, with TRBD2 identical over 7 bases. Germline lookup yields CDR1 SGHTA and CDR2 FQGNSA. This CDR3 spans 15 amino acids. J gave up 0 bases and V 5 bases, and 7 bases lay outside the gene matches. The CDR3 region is CASSKFSGTSYEQYF. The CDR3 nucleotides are TGTGCCAGCAGCAAATTCAGCGGGACCTCCTACGAGCAGTACTTC.